The sequence of this T cell receptor beta chain was determined in a study of OX40 agonist ivuxolimab in advanced cancers. Study-level background: The patients received agonistic anti-OX40 (CD134) antibody ivuxolimab. Every 2 weeks, patients received ivuxolimab intravenously, dosed at 0.01 to 10 mg/kg. Cancers in dose escalation were hepatocellular, melanoma, renal cell and head and neck.

The table came from immunoSEQ multiplex PCR; TCRdb's copy has only in-frame clones and leaves some out. Among some 94,000 clones listed, approximately 89% were seen once. This CDR3 comprises 18 residues. J lost 5 bases, V lost 0 bases, and 10 bases had no gene match. CDR1 and CDR2 from the germline V gene are LGHNT and FRNRAP. The J gene is TRBJ2-5, the V gene TRBV12-5; 12 bases are a match to TRBD1. The material was CD4+ or CD8+ T cells sorted from blood, obtained in a trial of the OX40 agonist ivuxolimab. This sequence originates from an adult with an advanced solid tumor such as melanoma, head and neck, liver or kidney cancer. The CDR3 sequence is CASGLVLLGQGARETQYF. CDR3 bases: TGTGCTAGTGGTTTGGTACTCTTGGGACAGGGGGCGCGTGAGACCCAGTACTTC.